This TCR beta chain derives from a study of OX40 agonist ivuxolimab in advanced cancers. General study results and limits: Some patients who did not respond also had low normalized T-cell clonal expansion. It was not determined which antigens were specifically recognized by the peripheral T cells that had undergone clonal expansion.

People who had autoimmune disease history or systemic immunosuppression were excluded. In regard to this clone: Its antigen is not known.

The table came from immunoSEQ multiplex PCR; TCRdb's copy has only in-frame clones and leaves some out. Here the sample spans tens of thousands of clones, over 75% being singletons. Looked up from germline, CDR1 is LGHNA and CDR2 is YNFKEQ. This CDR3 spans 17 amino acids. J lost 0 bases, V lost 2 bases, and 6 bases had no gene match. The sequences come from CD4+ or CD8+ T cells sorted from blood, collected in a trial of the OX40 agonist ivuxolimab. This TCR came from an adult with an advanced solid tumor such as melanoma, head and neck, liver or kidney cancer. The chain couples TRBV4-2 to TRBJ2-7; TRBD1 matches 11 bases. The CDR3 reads CASSQSRGTGGSYEQYF. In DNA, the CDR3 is TGTGCCAGCAGCCAAAGTCGTGGGACAGGGGGCTCCTACGAGCAGTACTTC.